The following is a T cell receptor (beta chain) sequence with its context. The data derive from a study of shared clonotypes between healthy human individuals. Trimming left V 2 bases short and J 11 bases short, with 10 bases between. CDR3 length equals 11 residues. Germline V gene data show CDR1 as MNHEY and CDR2 as SVGAGI. Naive CD8 cells were CD45RO-negative, positively selected for CCR7, excluding terminally differentiated effector memory CD45RA+ cells. Only in-frame clones appear in the TCRdb table, and some are missing; sequencing was by immunoSEQ multiplex PCR. Of about 2.2 million clones detected, approximately 92% appear once; the ten largest clones hold more than 1.5%.

What was sequenced was naive CD8+ T cells from PBMCs. The receptor was derived from a man aged 18 to 30 in good health. Some clones in this sample may be carry-over from other donors' samples. The genes are TRBV6-5 and TRBJ2-7; D unclear. CDR3 sequence: CASSYPPLEYF. CDR3 coding DNA: TGTGCCAGCAGTTACCCCCCCCTGGAGTACTTC.